The present T cell receptor (beta chain) was sequenced within a study of T cell repertoires in cytomegalovirus infection. Looking at the study overall: Indications of both CMV infection and matching HLA type were provided by public TCR beta signatures.

The CDR3 extends over 13 amino acids. The V end lost 3 bases, the J end lost 4 bases, and 9 bases lay between the germline ends. CDR1 is SGHVS, CDR2 FQNEAQ, per germline. This clonotype occurred a few times. Its antigen is unidentified. Findings of the study overall: In two of eight donors, the top clonotype was HLA-C-restricted CMV-specific. Summed public TCR beta family frequency identified CMV carriers bearing the relevant HLA.

A single record per CDR3 protein comes from TCRdb applying MiXCR to the reads. The sample includes roughly 180,000 distinct CDR3 sequences, approximately 18% of them seen just once. This chain connects TRBV7-8 to TRBJ2-5; D is undetermined. The TCR comes from a human donor in good health (CMV status not recorded). Some clones in this sample may be carry-over from other donors' samples. Sequenced sample: CD8+ T cells from PBMCs. The CDR3 is CASSLSFVETQYF. In nucleotides, the CDR3 is TGTGCCAGCAGCTTGTCGTTCGTAGAGACCCAGTACTTC.